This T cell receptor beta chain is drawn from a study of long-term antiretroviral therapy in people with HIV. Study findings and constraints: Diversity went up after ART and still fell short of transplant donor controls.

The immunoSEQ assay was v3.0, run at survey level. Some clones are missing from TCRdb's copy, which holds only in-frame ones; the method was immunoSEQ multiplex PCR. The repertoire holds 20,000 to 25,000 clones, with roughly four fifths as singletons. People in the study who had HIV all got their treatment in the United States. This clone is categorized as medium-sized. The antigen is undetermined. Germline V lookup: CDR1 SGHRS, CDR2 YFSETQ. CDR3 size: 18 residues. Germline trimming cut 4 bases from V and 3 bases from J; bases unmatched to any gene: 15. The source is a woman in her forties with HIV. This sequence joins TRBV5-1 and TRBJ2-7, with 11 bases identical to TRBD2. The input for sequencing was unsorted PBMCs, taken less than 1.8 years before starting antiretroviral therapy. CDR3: CASSLLAGGIRSVYEQYF. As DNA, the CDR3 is TGCGCCAGCAGCCTTCTAGCGGGAGGCATACGCTCCGTCTACGAGCAGTACTTC.